The T cell receptor (beta chain) described here comes from a study of blood T cell repertoires in COVID-19 (dated by TCRdb to 2020 to 2022). The study in broad terms: Samples from collaborators originated in the United States, Italy and Spain and spanned both the acute and convalescent phases of COVID-19. The prospective study material was composed of cDNA or gDNA derived from T cells, B-cell-depleted T cells, or PBMCs. The dataset comprised deeply sampled blood TCRbeta repertoires from subjects exposed to, actively infected with, or recovered from COVID-19. The repertoires were made available in a free public database intended to serve as a resource for research on the immune response to SARS-CoV-2. Samples came from the ongoing ImmuneRACE study (first 160 participants) plus 1,254 subjects from 6 global collaborators. A de-identified subject ID, COVID-19 status, age in years and sex were almost always included in the sample metadata. Where available, HLA class I and class II types were obtained from metadata supplied by the sample provider rather than from assay-based typing.

The immunoSEQ Assay, a bias-controlled multiplex PCR, was used to amplify TCRbeta CDR3 regions from genomic DNA. From the authors' description of their analysis: Within the assay, amplification of reference gene primers was used to estimate how many nucleated cells each sample contained. To quantify the absolute abundance of each unique TCRbeta CDR3 rearrangement, sequence reads were collapsed and filtered. For each sample, productive Simpson clonality was calculated as the square root of Simpson's diversity index over productive rearrangements. Imported from immuneACCESS, the table was reduced by TCRdb to in-frame sequences with V and J called. These copies leave out some clones; in studies compared against another copy, an unresolved V gene accounts for under half, and the cause of the remainder is not known. The V and J calls and clone size are taken from that table; D and trimming were inferred from the DNA. Here the sample has a few hundred thousand clones; over 75% occur a single time. The ten largest make up roughly 1.4% of the sample.

Participants in the prospective study were enrolled through a virtual design, were aged roughly 18 to 90 years, and lived in 24 United States geographic areas. Cohort assignment in the prospective study relied on participant-reported clinical history from a screening survey and a study questionnaire. Exposed participants had been in contact with someone with a PCR-confirmed or clinician-diagnosed COVID-19 case within 2 weeks of study entry. Mobile phlebotomists in the prospective study collected whole blood, serum and a nasopharyngeal or oropharyngeal swab from every participant. Participants in the prospective study had the option to provide additional blood draws and questionnaires over a roughly two-month period. Before DNA extraction, prospective study blood samples were shipped either frozen or at room temperature. This clone was counted once. Its recognized antigen is unknown. The record has no base qualities; no much larger clone is one base away.

Study-wide conclusions, independent of this receptor: Clinical and demographic metadata were provided uncurated, with the amount varying by source and participant.

Based on the germline V gene (reference sequence), the CDR1 and CDR2 sequences are MNHEY and SMNVEV. Cut back by 1 base and 7 bases, the V and J ends lie 8 bases apart. Its CDR3 holds 13 amino acids, cysteine through phenylalanine. The DNA shown is the 39-base CDR3, in frame from base 1. This TCR was sampled from a woman between 18 and 30 years old who had been exposed to COVID-19. The chain is encoded by TRBV27 joined to TRBJ2-1; a weak D assignment points to TRBD1 (6 bases agree). The sample taken for sequencing was PBMCs or T cells enriched from blood (not recorded which). The CDR3 protein is CASSLLTGNEQFF. The DNA is as follows: TGTGCCAGCAGTTTATTAACAGGGAATGAGCAGTTCTTC.